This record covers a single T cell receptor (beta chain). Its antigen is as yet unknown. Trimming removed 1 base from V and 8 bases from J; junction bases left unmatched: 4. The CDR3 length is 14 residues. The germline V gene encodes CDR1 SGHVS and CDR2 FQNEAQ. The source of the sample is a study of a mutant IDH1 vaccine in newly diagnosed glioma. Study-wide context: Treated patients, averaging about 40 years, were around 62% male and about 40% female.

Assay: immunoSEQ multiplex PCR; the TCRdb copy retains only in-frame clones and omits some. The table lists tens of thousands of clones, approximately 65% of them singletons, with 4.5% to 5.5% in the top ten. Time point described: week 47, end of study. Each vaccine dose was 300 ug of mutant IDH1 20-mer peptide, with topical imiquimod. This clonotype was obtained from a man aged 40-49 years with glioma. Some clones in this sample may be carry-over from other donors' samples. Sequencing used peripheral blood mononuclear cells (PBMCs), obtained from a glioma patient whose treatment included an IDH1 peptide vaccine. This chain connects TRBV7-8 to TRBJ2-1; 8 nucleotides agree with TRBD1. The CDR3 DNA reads TGTGCCAGCAGCTTAGGGACAGGGTTGGATGAGCAGTTCTTC. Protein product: CASSLGTGLDEQFF.